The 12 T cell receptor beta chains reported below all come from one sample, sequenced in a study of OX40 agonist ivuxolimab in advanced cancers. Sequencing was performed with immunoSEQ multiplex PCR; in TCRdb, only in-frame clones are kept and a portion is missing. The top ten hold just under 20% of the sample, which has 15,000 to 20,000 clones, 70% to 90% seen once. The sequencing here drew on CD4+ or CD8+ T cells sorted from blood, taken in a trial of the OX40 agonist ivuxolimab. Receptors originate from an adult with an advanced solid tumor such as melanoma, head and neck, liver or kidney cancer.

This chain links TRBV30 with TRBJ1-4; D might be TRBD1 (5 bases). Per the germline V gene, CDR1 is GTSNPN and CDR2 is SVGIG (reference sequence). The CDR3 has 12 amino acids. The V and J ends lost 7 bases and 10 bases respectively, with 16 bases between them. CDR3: CAYSGPPGKLFF. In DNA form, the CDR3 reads TGTGCCTACTCGGGGCCCCCGGGAAAACTGTTTTTT.

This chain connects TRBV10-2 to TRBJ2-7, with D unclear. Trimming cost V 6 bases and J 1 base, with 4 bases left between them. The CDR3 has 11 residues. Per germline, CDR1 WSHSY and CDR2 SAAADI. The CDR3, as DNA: TGCGCCAGCAGCCTTTCCTACGAGCAGTACTTC. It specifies CASSLSYEQYF.

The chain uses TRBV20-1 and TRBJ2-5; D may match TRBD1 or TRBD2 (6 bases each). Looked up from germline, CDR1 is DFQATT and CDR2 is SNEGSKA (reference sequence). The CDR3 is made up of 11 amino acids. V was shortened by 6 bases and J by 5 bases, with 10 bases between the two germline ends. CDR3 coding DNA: TGCAGTGCCCAGGGGAGGGAGACCCAGTACTTC. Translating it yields CSAQGRETQYF.

CDR3 DNA sequence: TGTGCCGGTCGACAGGGATCCCCTAACTATGGCTACACCTTC. It is translated as CAGRQGSPNYGYTF. The J gene is TRBJ1-2, the V gene TRBV19; 7 bases are shared with TRBD1. Germline trimming cut 11 bases from V and 0 bases from J; bases unmatched to any gene: 9. This CDR3 has 14 residues. The germline gives CDR1 LNHDA, CDR2 SQIVND (reference sequence).

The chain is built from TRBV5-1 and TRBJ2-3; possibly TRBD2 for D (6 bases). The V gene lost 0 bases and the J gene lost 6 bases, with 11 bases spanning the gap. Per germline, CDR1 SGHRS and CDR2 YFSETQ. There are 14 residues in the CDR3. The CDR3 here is CASSLAEGVDTQYF. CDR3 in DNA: TGCGCCAGCAGCTTGGCGGAGGGTGTGGATACGCAGTATTTT.

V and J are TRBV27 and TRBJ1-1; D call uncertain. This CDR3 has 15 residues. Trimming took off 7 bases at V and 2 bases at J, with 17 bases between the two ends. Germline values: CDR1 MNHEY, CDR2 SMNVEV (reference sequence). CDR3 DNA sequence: TGTGCCAGCACACAAACGCCGGCAAGAAACACTGAAGCTTTCTTT. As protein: CASTQTPARNTEAFF.

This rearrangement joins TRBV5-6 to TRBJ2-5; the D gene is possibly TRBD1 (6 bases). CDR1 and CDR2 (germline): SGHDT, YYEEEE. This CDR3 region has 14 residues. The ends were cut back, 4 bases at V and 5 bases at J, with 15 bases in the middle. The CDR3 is CASSRTGLGETQYF. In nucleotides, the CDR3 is TGTGCCAGCAGCAGAACAGGGTTAGGGGAGACCCAGTACTTC.

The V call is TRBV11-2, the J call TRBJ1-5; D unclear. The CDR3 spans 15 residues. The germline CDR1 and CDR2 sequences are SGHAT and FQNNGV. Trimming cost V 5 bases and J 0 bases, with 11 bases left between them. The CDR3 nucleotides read TGTGCCAGCAGCCCCCGCCCGGGTAGCAATCAGCCCCAGCATTTT. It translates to CASSPRPGSNQPQHF.

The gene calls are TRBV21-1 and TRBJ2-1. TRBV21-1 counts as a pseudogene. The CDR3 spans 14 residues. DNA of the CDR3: TGTGCCAGCAGCTATCCCATCTCCTACAATGAGCAGTTCTTC. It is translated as CASSYPISYNEQFF.

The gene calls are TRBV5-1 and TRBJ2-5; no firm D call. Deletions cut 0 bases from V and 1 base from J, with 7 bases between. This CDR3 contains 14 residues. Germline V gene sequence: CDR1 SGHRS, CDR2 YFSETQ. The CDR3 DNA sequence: TGCGCCAGCAGCTTGGAACCAGCCCAAGAGACCCAGTACTTC. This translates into CASSLEPAQETQYF.

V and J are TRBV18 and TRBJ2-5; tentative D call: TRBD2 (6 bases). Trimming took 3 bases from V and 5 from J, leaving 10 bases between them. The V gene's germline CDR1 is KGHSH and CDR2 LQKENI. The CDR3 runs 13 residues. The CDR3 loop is CASSPGGYETQYF. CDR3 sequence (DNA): TGTGCCAGCTCACCTGGAGGGTACGAGACCCAGTACTTC. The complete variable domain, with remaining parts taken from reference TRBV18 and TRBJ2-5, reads NAGVMQNPRHLVRRRGQEARLRCSPMKGHSHVYWYRQLPEEGLKFMVYLQKENIIDESGMPKERFSAEFPKEGPSILRIQQVVRGDSAAYFCASSPGGYETQYFGPGTRLLVL.

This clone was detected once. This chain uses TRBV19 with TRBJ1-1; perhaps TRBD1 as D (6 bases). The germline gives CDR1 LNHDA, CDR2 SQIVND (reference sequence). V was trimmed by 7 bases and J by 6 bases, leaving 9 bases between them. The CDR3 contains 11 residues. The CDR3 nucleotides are TGTGCCAGTACCGGGACATCTGAAGCTTTCTTT. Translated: CASTGTSEAFF. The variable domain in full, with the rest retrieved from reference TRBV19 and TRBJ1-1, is DGGITQSPKYLFRKEGQNVTLSCEQNLNHDAMYWYRQDPGQGLRLIYYSQIVNDFQKGDIAEGYSVSREKKESFPLTVTSAQKNPTAFYLCASTGTSEAFFGQGTRLTVV.